The 4 T cell receptor beta chains listed next were all sequenced from one sample in a study of blood T cell repertoires in COVID-19 (dated by TCRdb to the early 2020s). The receptor library was made with the immunoSEQ multiplex PCR assay. Imported from immuneACCESS, the table was reduced by TCRdb to in-frame sequences with V and J called. These copies leave out some clones; in studies compared against another copy, an unresolved V gene accounts for under half, and the cause of the remainder is not known. In this sample the table shows almost 250,000 clones, about 89% of which occur a single time. The ten largest make up approximately 4.1% of the sample. The sequenced sample consisted of PBMCs or T cells enriched from blood (not recorded which). These receptors came from a woman in her twenties or thirties who had recovered from COVID-19.

The rearrangement uses TRBV11-2 and TRBJ1-3, with D maybe TRBD1 (6 bases). The V gene lost 1 base and the J gene lost 3 bases, with 10 bases spanning the gap. This CDR3 has 15 amino acids. Per the germline V gene, CDR1 is SGHAT and CDR2 is FQNNGV. CDR3: CASSLAQGFGNTIYF. As DNA, the CDR3 is TGTGCCAGCAGCTTAGCACAGGGTTTTGGAAACACCATATATTTT.

The chain recombines TRBV30 with TRBJ2-1, with 8 bases fitting TRBD2. The germline V gene encodes CDR1 GTSNPN and CDR2 SVGIG (reference sequence). The CDR3 is 17 amino acids. After removal of 5 bases from V and 4 bases from J, the junction contained 16 bases not matched to a gene. This CDR3 is CAWGSPMLAGKYNEQFF. The CDR3, as DNA: TGTGCCTGGGGAAGCCCTATGCTAGCGGGCAAATACAATGAGCAGTTCTTC.

This chain joins TRBV27 and TRBJ2-2; 9 bases fit TRBD1. Germline V gene data show CDR1 as MNHEY and CDR2 as SMNVEV (reference sequence). The CDR3 has 15 amino acids. J lost 6 bases, V lost 7 bases, and 9 bases had no gene match. The CDR3 spells CASTGTGNVPGELFF. The DNA of the CDR3 is TGTGCCAGCACCGGGACAGGGAATGTACCCGGGGAGCTGTTTTTT.

The chain employs TRBV5-1 and TRBJ1-1, with TRBD1 matching 8 bases. After removal of 4 bases from V and 1 base from J, the junction contained 3 bases not matched to a gene. CDR1 is SGHRS and CDR2 is YFSETQ in the germline V gene. The CDR3 is 14 amino acids. The CDR3 sequence is CASSRTGPNTEAFF. The CDR3 DNA follows: TGCGCCAGCAGCCGGACAGGGCCGAACACTGAAGCTTTCTTT.